This TCR beta chain was identified during a study of regulatory T cells in long-lasting Graves disease (dated by TCRdb to about 2021). Regarding the research as a whole: Newly diagnosed Graves' disease patients had taken antithyroid drugs for less than 3 months. This study used TCR sequencing and RNA sequencing of peripheral blood to compare persistent Graves' disease patients against newly diagnosed Graves' disease patients. The study was registered as a clinical trial and conducted in China. A total of about 33 samples underwent TCR sequencing, from some 13 patients with persistent Graves' disease and some 20 patients with newly diagnosed Graves' disease.

As concerns this clonotype: What this receptor recognizes is not known. No per-base quality is available; no much larger clone lies one base away.

The time point label, as the study defines it: newly diagnosed GD, antithyroid drugs for less than 3 months. For both TCR sequencing and RNA sequencing, RNA was extracted from PBMCs in TRIzol. The diagnosis of Graves' disease followed American Thyroid Association guidelines. Patients for the study were recruited at an endocrinology department in Xi'an, China. Each patient gave roughly 8.4 milliliters of peripheral blood, collected in an EDTA anticoagulant tube. PBMCs were isolated by Ficoll Paque Plus density gradient separation without further T cell sorting. An Agilent 2100 Bioanalyzer and agarose gel were used to check RNA quality, and a NanoDrop 2000 was used to measure RNA concentration. The library was built by means of multiplex PCR. These reads were obtained on an Illumina HiSeq 4000. TCR beta libraries were built with iRepertoire HTBI primers and Arm-PCR amplification of CDR3 regions. Before sequencing, the PCR products went through gel purification. Per the source publication's procedure: A total of 60 to 80 TRBV and 14 TRBJ segments were identified across samples and were used for gene usage analysis of CDR3 amino acid clonotypes. COPE and FqMerger were used to merge the filtered high-quality paired reads into contigs. BLAST was used to align contigs to the IMGT TRBV, TRBD and TRBJ reference genes, and CDR3 was defined following IMGT. Any clonotype with a frequency above 0.1% was counted as a highly expanded clone. Repertoire diversity was measured by Shannon entropy, and V-J evenness by the Gini coefficient. A clonotype was considered public if more than one individual shared it. TCRdb's own reprocessing of the public reads used fastp at Q25 and MiXCR and kept productive beta chains. All rows with the same CDR3 protein become a single entry with the most common DNA and genes. For this entry, the V and J calls and clone size follow TCRdb and not the study's own pipeline. In this sample the table shows about 330,000 distinct CDR3 sequences, about 17% of which occur a single time. The ten largest clones add up to 20% to 25% of the sample.

Here is what the overall study found, with its caveats: The authors noted that the small sample size was a limitation that may lower accuracy. Because the primary lesion, thyroid tissue, could not be accessed, the study looked at peripheral blood alone. Lower TCR Shannon entropy and fewer highly expanded clones were observed in persistent Graves' disease patients than in newly diagnosed patients, which suggested clonal expansion. TRBV28, TRBJ1-2 and TRBJ2-5 were preferentially used in persistent disease, while TRBV20-1 and TRBJ2-1 were favored in newly diagnosed disease. Patients with persistent disease shared more public clonotypes (over 2,500) than newly diagnosed patients did (more than 900). Sequencing and analysis were restricted to the TCR beta chain.

V is trimmed back by 4 bases and J by 4 bases, and the junction contains 8 bases that no gene match accounts for. The CDR3 contains 16 residues, cysteine and phenylalanine counted. The sequence is cut down to CDR3 DNA, 48 bases in frame from base 1. This sample also appeared in a second study, on T cells in Graves' hyperthyroidism and ophthalmopathy. The second paper states: A patient counted as having stable Graves' hyperthyroidism if no progression to ophthalmopathy occurred over 18 months of follow-up. The hyperthyroidism patients were between 18 and 65 years old and newly diagnosed, with a disease duration of less than 2 months. Exclusion was applied to patients with uncontrolled infections, other autoimmune diseases, pregnancy or lactation. Clinical symptoms, serum thyroxine and TRAb, thyroid ultrasound, and orbital computed tomography formed the basis for the diagnoses. A first-round RT-PCR of the TCR CDR3 used the HTBI primer set with the Qiagen OneStep RT-PCR kit. Most expanded thyroid clonotypes (frequency above 0.001) were also detected in blood, a finding suggesting that blood repertoires may reflect thyroid immune responses. A model built on a 13 V-J signature distinguished ophthalmopathy from stable hyperthyroidism, reaching roughly 88% sensitivity and around 82% specificity in cross-validation and 80%/75% in testing. In validation, the model predicted progression to ophthalmopathy with around 71% sensitivity and over 72% specificity, a median of approximately 6.7 months before onset. To identify distinguishing TCR V-J signatures, a discovery cohort of about 100 patients was used, comprising 43 with Graves' ophthalmopathy and 57 with stable Graves' hyperthyroidism. Prospective prediction of ophthalmopathy was tested in an independent validation cohort consisting of fewer than 20 hyperthyroidism patients and about 17 patients who later progressed to ophthalmopathy. The 95 to 100 discovery patients were divided at random into training and test sets in a 7:3 ratio. In six Graves' hyperthyroidism patients, the study also compared T-cell repertoires from thyroid tissue with T-cell repertoires from blood. After sampling, hyperthyroidism patients received methimazole starting at 30 mg daily, and ophthalmopathy patients received high-dose intravenous methylprednisolone. The libraries were constructed in a second round of multiplex PCR and then size-selected and purified. Sequencing of the libraries was done on an Illumina HiSeq2000 using paired-end 100 bp reads. SOAPnuke was used to process the raw data, throwing out any read that contained adapters or uncalled bases, had a mean Phred below 15, or lacked an exact constant-primer or identifier match. High-quality paired reads were merged with COPE v1.2.5, and unique nucleotide sequences were defined as clonotypes. MiTCR v1.1 was used to align clonotypes to the IMGT TRBV, TRBD and TRBJ reference segments. Only V-J combinations with frequency above 0.0001, covering 99% to 99.2% of repertoires, were analysed. A TCS score was defined as the ratio between F50 (clonal expansion) and ExV (chaos), using BLOSUM62-based TCRdist between CDR3 peptides within each V-J. Welch's t-statistics and random forest reduced roughly 530 V-J features to 13, which were used in a naive Bayes classifier (R e1071). Sample size was not statistically predetermined, and blinding of investigators to group allocation was not performed. The paper describes TCR Vbeta CDR3 sequencing of 130 to 150 peripheral blood samples, made up of roughly 40 ophthalmopathy patients, 70 to 80 hyperthyroidism patients and roughly 17 progressor patients.

This clonotype was sampled from a woman under 30 with Graves disease. Donor details come from another sample of the same person, matched by shared clones. The sequence is built from TRBV12-3 or TRBV12-4 and TRBJ2-1, with 9 bases matching TRBD2. The source material was peripheral blood mononuclear cells (PBMCs), sampled at new diagnosis, from a patient treated with antithyroid drugs. The CDR3 protein: CASSYSGTSRYNEQFF. The nucleotide sequence is given as TGTGCCAGCAGTTATTCCGGGACTAGCAGATACAATGAGCAGTTCTTC.